The present TCR beta chain was sequenced within a study of shared clonotypes between healthy human individuals (dated by TCRdb to 2019 to 2021). The study in broad terms: The cohort comprised a couple of women and three men aged 18 to 49 years. For each donor, CD4 naive and CD4 memory were each given three plates, CD8 naive was given two plates, and CD8 memory was given one plate. The study deeply sequenced blood TCR repertoires of five healthy adults to estimate repertoire size and the extent of clonotype sharing between individuals. Different laboratories and diverse techniques were used to prepare libraries and sequence TCR repertoires, to increase sequencing depth and limit assay-specific biases. Leukapheresis yielded between about 0.94 and 8.9 billion PBMCs per donor. Overall results and qualifications from the work: Sampling was restricted to blood, and TCR repertoires in tissue are likely to differ from TCR repertoires in blood. Incomplete sequencing was indicated by rarefaction of sorted-subset datasets, despite the large sequencing depth. Because the study included only a small number of donors, the genetic and exposure-history diversity represented was limited. Higher generation probabilities were observed for clonotypes shared by all four sorted-subset donors than for non-shared clonotypes. Larger estimated clonotype richness was generally found for naive subsets than for memory subsets. Sharing across a few donors was observed for 4.5% to 6.5% of naive CD4, 3% to 4% of naive CD8, 2% to 2.5% of memory CD4, and roughly 0.4% of memory CD8 clonotypes. Pairwise subsampling indicated that sequencing depth was expected to affect the degree of clonotype sharing among donors.

Donors were healthy HIV-negative adults with no recently reported acute infections or vaccinations. All donors were Caucasian adults living in Nashville, Tennessee, USA. CD4+ T cells were enriched by magnetic negative selection; naive cells were then positively selected on CD45RA, and the negative fraction formed the memory subset. After blood collection by leukapheresis, PBMCs were isolated using Ficoll-Histopaque density gradient centrifugation and then cryopreserved in the vapor phase of liquid nitrogen. Purity and quantity of every magnetically sorted T cell population were checked by analytical flow cytometry. From each sorted fraction, genomic DNA was isolated and quantified by UV absorbance on a Nanodrop 2000c. Concerning this clone itself: Its antigen is unknown. Base qualities are not provided; no much larger clone lies one nucleotide away.

Using the deep immunoSEQ assay, TCR CDR3 regions were amplified from genomic DNA by multiplex PCR. Extracted genomic DNA from each cell subset was distributed evenly across all wells of several immunoSEQ 96-well plates, and each plate was treated as a replicate. Each replicate PCR for sorted subsets received around 210 ng genomic DNA, equal to roughly 33,000 T cell genomes. The purified libraries were quantified using a Qubit 3.0 fluorometer, sized with a Bioanalyzer 2100, and then quantified again using the KAPA Library Quantification kit. Every immunoSEQ 96-well plate was sequenced on a separate single-read 150-cycle Illumina NextSeq 550 flow cell. Per the authors' processing: Because the immunoSEQ output held only junctional sequences and lacked quality scores, the filtering could not match the filtering applied to full-length reads. To assign V/J genes and CDR3, sequences were annotated against IMGT germline references using PyIR, a Python wrapper for IgBLAST v1.9. Reads with weak V/J assignments (E-value above 1e-6), missing CDR3, stop codons, out-of-frame junctions, or ambiguous translated residues were removed. A V3J clonotype was defined by an identical inferred V gene, J gene, and CDR3 amino acid sequence. The percentage overlap between two repertoires was calculated by dividing the number of shared unique clonotypes by the size of the smaller repertoire. Repertoire richness was assessed with RTK rarefaction, the Chao1 estimator, and Recon v2.1 estimates of unobserved clonotypes. Generation probabilities for all TCRbeta clonotypes obtained by the gDNA method from a handful of donors were computed using OLGA. This immuneACCESS table, as held by TCRdb, lists in-frame sequences with V and J called but not all clones. Of the missing ones, under half trace to an unresolved V gene in checked studies; the others have no known cause. D and trimming come from the DNA, and the V and J calls and clone size come from that table. The sample data list over 2 million clones, and roughly 96% of these were observed just once. Roughly 0.13% of the sample belongs to the ten largest clones.

For CDR1 and CDR2, the germline V gene lists SGDLS and YYNGEE. Taken from cysteine to phenylalanine, the CDR3 has 18 residues. CDR3 DNA only is kept here, 54 bases in frame from base 1. Germline trimming: 3 bases from V, 1 base from J; junction bases outside gene matches: 14. The rearrangement joined TRBV9 to TRBJ2-3, and 7 bases in between align with TRBD2. The sequence derives from a man aged 18 to 35 in good health. Source material: naive CD4+ T cells sorted from blood. The sample's cell subset or site label, in plain terms: CD45RA+ positively selected. In nucleotide form, the sequence is TGTGCCAGCAGCGCCCCAGTCCCAGCGGGGATCGGCACAGATACGCAGTATTTT. Its protein is CASSAPVPAGIGTDTQYF.